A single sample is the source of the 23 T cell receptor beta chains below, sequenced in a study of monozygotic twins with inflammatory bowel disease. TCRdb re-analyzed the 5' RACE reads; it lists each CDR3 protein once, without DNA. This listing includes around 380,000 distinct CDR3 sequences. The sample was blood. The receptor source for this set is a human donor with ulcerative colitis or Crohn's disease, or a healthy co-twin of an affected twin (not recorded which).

CDR3 in amino acids: CASRRVPGGANVLTF. V usage is TRBV2 and J usage is TRBJ2-6; without DNA, the TCRdb call of TRBD1 cannot be checked. CDR1 is SNHLY and CDR2 is FYNNEI in the germline V gene. CDR3 size: 15 residues.

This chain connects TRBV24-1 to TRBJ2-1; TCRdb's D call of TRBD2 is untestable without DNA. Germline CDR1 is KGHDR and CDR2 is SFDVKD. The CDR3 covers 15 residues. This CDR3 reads CATSDRLAGMNEQFF.

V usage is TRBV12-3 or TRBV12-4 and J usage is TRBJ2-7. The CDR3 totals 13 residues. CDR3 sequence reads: CASSLNVRSEQYF.

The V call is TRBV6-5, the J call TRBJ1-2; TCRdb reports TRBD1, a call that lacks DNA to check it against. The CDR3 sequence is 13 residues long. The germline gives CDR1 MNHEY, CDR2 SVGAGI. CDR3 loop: CASTETGENGYTF.

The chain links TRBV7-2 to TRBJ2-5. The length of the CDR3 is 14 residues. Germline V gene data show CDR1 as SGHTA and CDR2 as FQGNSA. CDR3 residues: CASSSMDEKETQYF.

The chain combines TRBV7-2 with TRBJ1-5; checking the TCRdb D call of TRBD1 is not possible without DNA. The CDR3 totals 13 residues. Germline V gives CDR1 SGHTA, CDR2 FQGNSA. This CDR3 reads CASSPGSGQPQHF.

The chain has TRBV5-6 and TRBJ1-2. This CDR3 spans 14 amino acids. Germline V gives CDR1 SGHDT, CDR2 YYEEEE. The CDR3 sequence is CASSLSRVNYGYTF.

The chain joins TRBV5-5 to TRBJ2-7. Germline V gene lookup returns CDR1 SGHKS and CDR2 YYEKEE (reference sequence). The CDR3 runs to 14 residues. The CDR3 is CASSWDSMSYEQYF.

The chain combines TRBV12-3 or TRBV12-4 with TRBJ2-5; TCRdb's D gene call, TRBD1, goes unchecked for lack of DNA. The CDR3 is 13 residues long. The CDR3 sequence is CASRTGAGETQYF.

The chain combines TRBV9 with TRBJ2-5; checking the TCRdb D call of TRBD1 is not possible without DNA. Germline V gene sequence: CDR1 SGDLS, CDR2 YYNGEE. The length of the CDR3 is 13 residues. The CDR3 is CASSVDRGKTQYF.

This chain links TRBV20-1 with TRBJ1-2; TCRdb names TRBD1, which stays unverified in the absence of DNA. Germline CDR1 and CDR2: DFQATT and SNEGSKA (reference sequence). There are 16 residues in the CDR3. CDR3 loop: CSAIPPGDNPNYGYTF.

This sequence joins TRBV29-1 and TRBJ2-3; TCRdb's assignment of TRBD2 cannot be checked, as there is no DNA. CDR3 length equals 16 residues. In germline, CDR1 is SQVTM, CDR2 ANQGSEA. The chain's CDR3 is CSVTGTSGVGTDTQYF.

The CDR3: CSAPGTGNAQYF. J is TRBJ2-3 and V is TRBV20-1; TCRdb's D call of TRBD1 is untestable without DNA. CDR3 length: 12 amino acids. Germline values: CDR1 DFQATT, CDR2 SNEGSKA (reference sequence).

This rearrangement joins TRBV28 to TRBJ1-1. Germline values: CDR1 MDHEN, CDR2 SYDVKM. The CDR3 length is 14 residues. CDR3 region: CASSLPGRYTEAFF.

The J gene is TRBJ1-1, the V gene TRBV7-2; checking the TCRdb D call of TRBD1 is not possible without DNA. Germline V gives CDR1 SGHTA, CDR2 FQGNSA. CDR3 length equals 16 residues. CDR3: CASSPSGGIGNTEAFF.

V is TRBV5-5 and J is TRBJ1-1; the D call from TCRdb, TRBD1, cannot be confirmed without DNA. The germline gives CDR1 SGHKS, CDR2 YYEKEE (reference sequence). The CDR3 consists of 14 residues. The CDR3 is CASSLASGGAEAFF.

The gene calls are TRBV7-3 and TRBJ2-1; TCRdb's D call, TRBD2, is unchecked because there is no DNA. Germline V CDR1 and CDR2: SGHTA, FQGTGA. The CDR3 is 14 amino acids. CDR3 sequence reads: CASSLRAGVSEQFF. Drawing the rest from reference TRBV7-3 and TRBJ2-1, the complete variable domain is GAGVSQTPSNKVTEKGKYVELRCDPISGHTALYWYRQSLGQGPEFLIYFQGTGAADDSGLPNDRFFAVRPEGSVSTLKIQRTERGDSAVYLCASSLRAGVSEQFFGPGTRLTVL.

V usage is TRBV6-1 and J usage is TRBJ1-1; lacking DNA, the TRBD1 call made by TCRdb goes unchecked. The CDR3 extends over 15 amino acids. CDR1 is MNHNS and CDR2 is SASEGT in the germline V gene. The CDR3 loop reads CASSLDRLENTEAFF.

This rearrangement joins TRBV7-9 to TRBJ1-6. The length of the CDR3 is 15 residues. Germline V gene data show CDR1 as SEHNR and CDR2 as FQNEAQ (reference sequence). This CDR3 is CASSPGNSYNSPLHF.

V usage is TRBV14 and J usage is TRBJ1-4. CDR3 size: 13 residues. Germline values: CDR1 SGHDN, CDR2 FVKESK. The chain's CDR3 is CASSGRLNEKLFF.

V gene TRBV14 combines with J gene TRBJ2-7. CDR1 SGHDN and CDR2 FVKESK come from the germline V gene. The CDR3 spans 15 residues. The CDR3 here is CASSQGNYDSYEQYF.

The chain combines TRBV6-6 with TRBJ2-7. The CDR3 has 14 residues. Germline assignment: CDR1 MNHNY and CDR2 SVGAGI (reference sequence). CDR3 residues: CASSYSWRSYEQYF.

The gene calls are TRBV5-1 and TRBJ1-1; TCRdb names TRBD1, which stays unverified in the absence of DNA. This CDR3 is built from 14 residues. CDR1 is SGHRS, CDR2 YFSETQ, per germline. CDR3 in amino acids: CASSAEPQGTEAFF.